This TCR beta chain was retrieved from a study of blood T cell repertoires in COVID-19. About the study: COVID-19 samples from acute and convalescent phases originated in the United States, Italy and Spain. T cells, B-cell-depleted T cells, or PBMCs supplied cDNA or gDNA.

Patients at the Seattle site were enrolled during active infection and followed longitudinally. The V gene's germline CDR1 is LNHDA and CDR2 SQIVND (reference sequence). The J segment lost 3 bases and the V segment lost 5 bases, leaving 10 bases of the junction unmatched. CDR3 length: 16 residues. Authors' processing steps: Using reference gene primer amplification, nucleated cell counts were estimated. Profiling relied on immunoSEQ multiplex PCR, and the TCRdb table lists in-frame clones only, not all of them. Clonal size and the V and J genes are those of that table, whereas D and trimming came from the DNA. Counted here are tens of thousands of clones, 85% to 90% occurring once; the ten biggest clones make up under 6.5%.

The TCR sequence derives from a woman aged 60-70 years with COVID-19, enrolled during active disease. The sample consisted of peripheral blood. The chain uses TRBV19 and TRBJ1-5; TRBD1 matches 7 bases. The CDR3 loop reads CASSSRPTGFNQPQHF. CDR3 sequence (DNA): TGTGCCAGTAGTTCACGGCCGACAGGGTTCAATCAGCCCCAGCATTTT.